The rows below give T cell receptor beta chains drawn from one sample of a study of T cell responses to AZD1222 COVID-19 vaccine. Data came from immunoSEQ multiplex PCR; TCRdb stores just in-frame clones and leaves some out. The sample comprises more than 120,000 clones, more than 70% of which are singletons, and about 4.8% rests with the top ten. The sequencing here drew on peripheral blood, taken 28 days after the second AZD1222 dose. All receptors derive from an adult who received the AZD1222 COVID-19 vaccine. CDR3s include the opening cysteine and the closing phenylalanine or tryptophan. A D gene is named only where the DNA matches it firmly. Clone size appears in some rows only: once, few, many, or a class for an expanded clone.

D: .
V: TRBV5-4
size: .
length: 16
J: TRBJ2-2
DNA: TGTGCCAGCAGCTTGGAAGACTGGCCCAACACCGGGGAGCTGTTTTTT
CDR3: CASSLEDWPNTGELFF

D: .
V: TRBV11-2
size: .
length: 13
J: TRBJ1-1
DNA: TGTGCCAGCAGCTTAGATCTATCAGGGCGTGCTTTCTTT
CDR3: CASSLDLSGRAFF

D: .
V: TRBV11-2
size: .
length: 14
J: TRBJ2-1
DNA: TGTGCCAGCAGCGTACCCGGGACAAACAATGAGCAGTTCTTC
CDR3: CASSVPGTNNEQFF

D: .
V: TRBV10-2
size: .
length: 13
J: TRBJ2-2
DNA: TGCGCCAGCGCGGCAGGGGCCACCGGGGAGCTGTTTTTT
CDR3: CASAAGATGELFF

D: .
V: TRBV6-6
size: .
length: 16
J: TRBJ1-5
DNA: TGTGCCAGCAGTTACAAAAACGGGGGGGCTAGGCAGCCCCAGCATTTT
CDR3: CASSYKNGGARQPQHF

D: .
V: TRBV15
size: once
length: 15
J: TRBJ2-1
DNA: TGTGCCACCAGCGGGTACGGGAGACTCGACAATGAGCAGTTCTTC
CDR3: CATSGYGRLDNEQFF

D: .
V: TRBV3-1/TRBV3-2
size: .
length: 16
J: TRBJ1-1
DNA: TGTGCCAGCAGCCAAGATCGATCCAGGCAGAACACTGAAGCTTTCTTT
CDR3: CASSQDRSRQNTEAFF

D: TRBD1
V: TRBV12-3/TRBV12-4
size: .
length: 12
J: TRBJ1-2
DNA: TGTGCCAGCAGGCAGGGGGCGGTCGGCTACACCTTC
CDR3: CASRQGAVGYTF

D: .
V: TRBV19
size: .
length: 15
J: TRBJ1-1
DNA: TGTGCCAGCACCTCCTTCGGGGTCATGAACACTGAAGCTTTCTTT
CDR3: CASTSFGVMNTEAFF

D: TRBD1
V: TRBV10-3
size: .
length: 13
J: TRBJ2-7
DNA: TGTGCCATCAGTGGTGACAGGGGCTACGAGCAGTACTTC
CDR3: CAISGDRGYEQYF